The source of this T cell receptor beta chain is a study of human T cells and chemical hapten exposure. Turning to the study itself: Weekly diphenylcyclopropenone doses were given to patients' scalps across the roughly 25-week study. Diagnoses of alopecia areata, totalis or universalis occurred in mostly female patients. The variation in per-sample TCR yields arose mainly from small differences in pooled library volumes.

Each CDR3 protein gets one entry after TCRdb re-called the RACE reads with MiXCR. There are tens of thousands of distinct CDR3 sequences in the sample; roughly 3.3% occur only once, and approximately 6.7% lies in the top ten. With respect to this clonotype: A read error may be the cause here, since a much bigger clone is one base away.

The time point denotes: patch test 2, 6 weeks after DPC sensitization. Described treatment: therapeutic diphenylcyclopropenone sensitization with weekly scalp DPC. Germline V gene sequence: CDR1 SGHAT, CDR2 FQNNGV. This CDR3 contains 15 residues. The sequencing used whole blood, collected in connection with sensitization to the hapten diphenylcyclopropenone (DPC). This clonotype was sampled from a man aged 35-49 years with alopecia areata. Some clones in this sample may be carry-over from other donors' samples. The chain joins TRBV11-2 to TRBJ2-1; D perhaps matches TRBD2 (6 bases). DNA of the CDR3: TGTGCCAACAGCACACTAGCCGGGTCCTACAATGAGCAGTTCTTC. Translating it yields CANSTLAGSYNEQFF.